This T cell receptor (beta chain) was sequenced for a study of blood T cell repertoires in COVID-19. The wider study: Material from acute and convalescent COVID-19 was sourced from the United States, Italy and Spain. T cells, B-cell-depleted T cells, or PBMCs supplied cDNA or gDNA.

This clone was detected a few times. Per the original data handling: Amplification with reference gene primers provided the estimates of nucleated cell counts. Profiling relied on immunoSEQ multiplex PCR, and the TCRdb table lists in-frame clones only, not all of them. V, J and clone size are those of that table, while D and trimming were read from the DNA. The data show over 150,000 clones, 90% seen once. Sequenced input: peripheral blood. This TCR came from a middle-aged man with acute or convalescent COVID-19.

DNA for the CDR3: TGTGCCAGCAGCGTAGGTAGCGGGGCAACCTACGAGCAGTACTTC. Protein product: CASSVGSGATYEQYF. The chain recombines TRBV9 with TRBJ2-7, with 8 positions matching TRBD2. The CDR3 sequence is 15 residues long. Per germline, CDR1 SGDLS and CDR2 YYNGEE. Trimming at V came to 0 bases and at J to 2 bases, leaving 4 bases not matched to a gene.